This is a list of T cell receptor beta chains from one sample in a study of CD8 T cells in ankylosing spondylitis. In TCRdb, the 5' RACE reads were re-called with MiXCR into one record per CDR3 protein. The sample records just under 550,000 distinct CDR3 sequences, 10% to 15% being singletons. Specimen: blood, either unsorted or a sorted T cell fraction (not recorded which). The receptor set was obtained from a male donor with ankylosing spondylitis. CDR3s include the opening cysteine and the closing phenylalanine or tryptophan. The D gene is left open where the match is weak. For some rows the clone size is stated as once, few or many, or as a class when expanded; others skip it.

size,D,J,V,CDR3,DNA
.,.,TRBJ2-3,TRBV11-3,CASSKGHPQYF,TGTGCCAGCAGCAAGGGACACCCGCAGTATTTT
.,TRBD1,TRBJ2-4,TRBV5-1,CASSLEQGGIAKNIQYF,TGCGCCAGCAGCTTGGAACAGGGGGGTATAGCCAAAAACATTCAGTACTTC
many,.,TRBJ1-6,TRBV9,CASSEGLDNSPLHF,TGTGCCAGCAGCGAGGGACTTGATAATTCACCCCTCCACTTT
.,TRBD1,TRBJ1-6,TRBV25-1,CASSERTGWNSPLHF,TGTGCCAGCAGTGAACGGACAGGGTGGAATTCACCCCTCCACTTT
.,TRBD2,TRBJ2-3,TRBV20-1,CSAESSGGGTDTQYF,TGCAGTGCTGAATCTAGCGGAGGGGGCACAGATACGCAGTATTTT
.,.,TRBJ2-3,TRBV6-5,CASSLLDSNTQYF,TGTGCCAGCAGTTTGCTCGACTCAAATACGCAGTATTTT
few,TRBD2,TRBJ2-1,TRBV20-1,CSAIAGDFYNEQFF,TGCAGTGCTATAGCGGGAGATTTCTACAATGAGCAGTTCTTC
few,.,TRBJ2-1,TRBV29-1,CSVEDLRLTGVAGISYNEQFF,TGCAGCGTTGAAGATCTGCGTTTGACAGGAGTGGCCGGGATCTCCTACAATGAGCAGTTCTTC
few,TRBD2,TRBJ2-3,TRBV9,CASSPGLSGSGRTDTQYF,TGTGCCAGCAGCCCCGGTCTCTCGGGTAGCGGGAGGACAGATACGCAGTATTTT
few,TRBD1,TRBJ2-3,TRBV20-1,CSARRDRVDTDTQYF,TGCAGTGCTAGAAGGGACAGGGTAGACACAGATACGCAGTATTTT
few,TRBD2,TRBJ2-3,TRBV24-1,CATSALAGGTDTQYF,TGTGCCACCAGTGCCTTAGCGGGAGGCACAGATACGCAGTATTTT
few,TRBD2,TRBJ2-6,TRBV12-3/TRBV12-4,CASGTGGALSGANVLTF,TGTGCCAGCGGTACGGGAGGGGCACTCTCTGGGGCCAACGTCCTGACTTTC
few,.,TRBJ2-2,TRBV7-9,CASSLAGPAGELFF,TGTGCCAGCAGCTTAGCCGGTCCGGCCGGGGAGCTGTTTTTT
many,TRBD2,TRBJ2-1,TRBV7-9,CASSLVAGTGNEQFF,TGTGCCAGCAGCTTAGTAGCGGGGACCGGCAATGAGCAGTTCTTC
many,.,TRBJ1-1,TRBV18,CASSARTEAFF,TGTGCCAGCTCAGCCCGGACTGAAGCTTTCTTT
few,TRBD2,TRBJ2-1,TRBV20-1,CSARTSGRKDEQFF,TGCAGTGCTAGAACTAGCGGGAGAAAAGATGAGCAGTTCTTC
.,TRBD2,TRBJ2-5,TRBV7-9,CASSPRGAGGQETQYF,TGTGCCAGCAGCCCCCGGGGAGCGGGAGGCCAAGAGACCCAGTACTTC
.,.,TRBJ2-6,TRBV29-1,CSAGESGANVLTF,TGCAGCGCTGGAGAATCTGGGGCCAACGTCCTGACTTTC
few,TRBD2,TRBJ2-1,TRBV27,CASSLDTSGKYNEQFF,TGTGCCAGCAGTCTCGATACTAGCGGGAAGTACAATGAGCAGTTCTTC
few,.,TRBJ2-5,TRBV5-6,CASSLLAETQYF,TGTGCCAGCAGCTTGCTTGCGGAGACCCAGTACTTC
.,.,TRBJ2-3,TRBV2,CASSELNTDTQYF,TGTGCCAGCAGTGAGCTGAACACAGATACGCAGTATTTT
few,.,TRBJ2-7,TRBV20-1,CSARDPGGGVISYEQYF,TGCAGTGCTAGAGATCCCGGCGGGGGCGTAATCTCCTACGAGCAGTACTTC
many,.,TRBJ2-7,TRBV6-1,CAAYAGLFTYEQYF,TGTGCCGCATACGCTGGACTTTTTACCTACGAGCAGTACTTC
.,TRBD1,TRBJ2-3,TRBV15,CATSRDKTGTGADTQYF,TGTGCCACCAGCAGAGATAAGACCGGGACAGGAGCAGATACGCAGTATTTT
few,.,TRBJ2-1,TRBV5-1,CASSLDGISSYNEQFF,TGCGCCAGCAGCTTGGATGGTATCAGCTCCTACAATGAGCAGTTCTTC
.,.,TRBJ1-1,TRBV20-1,CSATPDPNTEAFF,TGCAGTGCTACGCCAGATCCGAACACTGAAGCTTTCTTT
.,.,TRBJ1-1,TRBV5-1,CASSSQEDTEAFF,TGCGCCAGCAGCAGTCAGGAGGACACTGAAGCTTTCTTT
few,.,TRBJ2-7,TRBV25-1,CASSEVVGPSYEQYF,TGTGCCAGCAGTGAAGTCGTGGGGCCCTCCTACGAGCAGTACTTC
.,.,TRBJ1-4,TRBV20-1,CSAPGLAGEKLFF,TGCAGTGCCCCGGGTCTGGCAGGGGAAAAACTGTTTTTT
many,.,TRBJ2-7,TRBV29-1,CSPSRLDYEQYF,TGCAGCCCCAGCCGACTAGACTACGAGCAGTACTTC
many,.,TRBJ2-1,TRBV28,CASSLPSQGRPYNEQFF,TGTGCCAGCAGTTTACCCTCCCAGGGGCGTCCCTACAATGAGCAGTTCTTC
few,.,TRBJ2-1,TRBV11-3,CASSLDSPGRDNEQFF,TGTGCCAGCAGCTTAGACTCTCCGGGACGGGACAATGAGCAGTTCTTC
.,.,TRBJ2-1,TRBV7-2,CASSSTTGYNEQFF,TGTGCCAGCAGCTCAACGACTGGATACAATGAGCAGTTCTTC
few,TRBD2,TRBJ2-5,TRBV29-1,CSVEDLPGLVDETQYF,TGCAGCGTTGAAGATCTCCCAGGACTAGTAGACGAGACCCAGTACTTC
few,TRBD2,TRBJ2-1,TRBV5-4,CASSPYWRENHEQFF,TGTGCCAGCAGCCCATACTGGCGGGAGAATCATGAGCAGTTCTTC
few,TRBD1,TRBJ1-5,TRBV19,CASSLYTGTAYQPQHF,TGTGCCAGTAGTTTGTACACCGGGACAGCTTATCAGCCCCAGCATTTT
.,.,TRBJ1-1,TRBV20-1,CSARPFGEWGEAFF,TGCAGTGCTAGGCCATTCGGGGAATGGGGTGAAGCTTTCTTT
many,TRBD1,TRBJ2-1,TRBV29-1,CSVSSGQAYNEQFF,TGCAGCGTTTCTTCGGGACAGGCCTACAATGAGCAGTTCTTC
.,.,TRBJ2-5,TRBV29-1,CSVGGGQTQYF,TGCAGCGTTGGGGGCGGGCAGACCCAGTACTTC
.,.,TRBJ2-7,TRBV10-3,CAATGGGEQYF,TGTGCCGCCACCGGGGGCGGCGAGCAGTACTTC
few,TRBD2,TRBJ2-1,TRBV7-9,CASSLDPGLALLEQFF,TGTGCCAGCAGCTTAGATCCGGGACTAGCGCTTCTGGAGCAGTTCTTC
.,.,TRBJ1-3,TRBV7-2,CASSLNGREAPGNTIYF,TGTGCCAGCAGCTTAAATGGGAGGGAGGCCCCTGGAAACACCATATATTTT
many,.,TRBJ2-2,TRBV2,CASSERQGYTGELFF,TGTGCCAGCAGTGAACGGCAGGGTTACACCGGGGAGCTGTTTTTT
.,.,TRBJ2-5,TRBV19,CASSIVSRAGETQYF,TGTGCCAGTAGTATAGTCTCCAGGGCCGGAGAGACCCAGTACTTC
few,.,TRBJ2-7,TRBV18,CASSPPVRDPYEQYF,TGTGCCAGCTCACCACCGGTCAGGGACCCCTACGAGCAGTACTTC
few,TRBD1,TRBJ2-6,TRBV27,CASSSRDRVSGANVLTF,TGTGCCAGCAGTTCCCGGGACAGGGTTTCTGGGGCCAACGTCCTGACTTTC
.,TRBD2,TRBJ2-3,TRBV20-1,CSAYPGLAGLTDTQYF,TGCAGTGCCTATCCGGGACTAGCGGGACTCACAGATACGCAGTATTTT
few,.,TRBJ1-5,TRBV27,CASSLSGVVGQPQHF,TGTGCCAGCAGTTTATCAGGGGTAGTAGGTCAGCCCCAGCATTTT